The next 7 T cell receptor beta chains were all read from a single sample in a study of shared clonotypes between healthy human individuals. The protocol was immunoSEQ multiplex PCR, while the TCRdb copy is restricted to in-frame clones and leaves out a portion. The table lists around 510,000 clones, more than 95% of them singletons, with about 0.06% in the top ten. The sequenced material came from naive CD4+ T cells sorted from blood. The subset was: CD45RA+ positively selected. The receptors were sampled from a woman aged 30 to 39 in good health.

In this sample, this clone turned up once. The CDR3 spells CASSMRDSRSYEQYF. The CDR3, as DNA: TGCGCCAGCAGCATGCGGGACTCCCGGTCCTACGAGCAGTACTTC. The chain uses TRBV5-1 and TRBJ2-7; D might be TRBD2 (6 bases). The V gene lost 4 bases and the J gene lost 1 base, with 15 bases spanning the gap. CDR3 length equals 15 residues. Germline V gene lookup returns CDR1 SGHRS and CDR2 YFSETQ.

This sequence joins TRBV27 and TRBJ2-5; perhaps TRBD2 as D (6 bases). Germline lookup yields CDR1 MNHEY and CDR2 SMNVEV (reference sequence). Trimming left V 5 bases short and J 5 bases short, with 24 bases between. This CDR3 has 17 amino acids. CDR3 sequence (DNA): TGTGCCAGCAGTGTAGGGCAAGTTGGAGGGCCCCGTGAGACCCAGTACTTC. It encodes CASSVGQVGGPRETQYF.

The chain joins TRBV2 to TRBJ2-3; 7 bases line up with TRBD2. The CDR3 covers 15 residues. The V segment lost 11 bases and the J segment 2 bases; nucleotides outside the gene matches: 13. CDR1 is SNHLY and CDR2 is FYNNEI in the germline V gene. This chain's CDR3 is CAGELALDLTDTQYF. CDR3 coding DNA: TGTGCCGGAGAACTAGCGCTAGATCTCACAGATACGCAGTATTTT.

This chain uses TRBV4-2 with TRBJ1-5, with a tentative D call TRBD1 (6 bases). The ends were cut back, 2 bases at V and 4 bases at J, with 12 bases in the middle. CDR3 size: 15 residues. Germline V gene lookup returns CDR1 LGHNA and CDR2 YNFKEQ. CDR3 residues: CASSQNTGTNQPQHF. As DNA, the CDR3 is TGTGCCAGCAGCCAAAACACAGGGACGAATCAGCCCCAGCATTTT.

The V call is TRBV28, the J call TRBJ1-5; D is possibly TRBD1 (5 bases). The V and J ends lost 6 bases and 2 bases respectively, with 14 bases between them. The CDR3 sequence is 15 residues long. From germline, CDR1 is MDHEN and CDR2 SYDVKM. The CDR3 here is CASRPAGAGNQPQHF. The CDR3 coding sequence is TGTGCCAGCAGACCCGCCGGGGCTGGCAATCAGCCCCAGCATTTT.

The chain uses TRBV7-2 and TRBJ2-1, with 9 nucleotides matching TRBD2. This CDR3 is 17 amino acids long. Trimming took 1 base from V and 8 from J; bases not matched to a gene: 12. Germline CDR1 SGHTA, CDR2 FQGNSA. The DNA of the CDR3 is TGTGCCAGCAGCTTAGTCCGTATAGCGGGAGATCTTCATGAGCAGTTCTTC. The encoded protein is CASSLVRIAGDLHEQFF. Looking up the rest from reference TRBV7-2 and TRBJ2-1 gives the full variable domain: GAGVSQSPSNKVTEKGKDVELRCDPISGHTALYWYRQSLGQGLEFLIYFQGNSAPDKSGLPSDRFSAERTGGSVSTLTIQRTQQEDSAVYLCASSLVRIAGDLHEQFFGPGTRLTVL.

The chain couples TRBV2 to TRBJ1-1, with D possibly matching TRBD1 (6 bases). The CDR3 totals 13 residues. The V gene's germline CDR1 is SNHLY and CDR2 FYNNEI. V was clipped by 8 bases and J by 1 base, with 11 bases between them. The CDR3 bases are TGTGCCAGCTCACAGGGACAGAACACTGAAGCTTTCTTT. This encodes CASSQGQNTEAFF. Full variable domain (rest looked up from reference TRBV2 and TRBJ1-1): EPEVTQTPSHQVTQMGQEVILRCVPISNHLYFYWYRQILGQKVEFLVSFYNNEISEKSEIFDDQFSVERPDGSNFTLKIRSTKLEDSAMYFCASSQGQNTEAFFGQGTRLTVV.